A selection of T cell receptor beta chains follows, all from one sample in a study of T cells in localized non-small cell lung cancer. The table came from immunoSEQ multiplex PCR; TCRdb's copy has only in-frame clones and leaves some out. The table records fewer than 50,000 clones, around 83% of them present only once. Sequenced here: PBMCs, sampled before any cancer treatment. Every receptor here comes from a man aged 35 to 69 with stage II lung adenocarcinoma. The CDR3 runs from the conserved cysteine through the conserved F or W. Each record gives: CDR3 protein, CDR3 DNA, clone size, J gene, D gene, V gene. The D gene is left open where the match is weak. The size entry is marked missing in some rows and otherwise reads once, few, many or a size class.

CASSLTGVRRELFF	TGTGCCAGTAGTTTGACAGGGGTGCGTAGAGAGCTGTTTTTT	once	TRBJ2-2	TRBD1	TRBV19
CASSHPGASQYF	TGTGCCAGCAGCCATCCGGGAGCCTCGCAGTACTTC	.	TRBJ2-5	.	TRBV2
CASSLGRGANYEQYF	TGTGCCAGCAGTTTAGGGCGGGGGGCTAACTACGAGCAGTACTTC	.	TRBJ2-7	TRBD2	TRBV27
CASSLVGGWTEAFF	TGTGCCAGCAGCTTAGTGGGGGGCTGGACTGAAGCTTTCTTT	.	TRBJ1-1	.	TRBV7-9
CASSATGTHGYTF	TGTGCCAGCAGTGCTACAGGGACTCATGGCTACACCTTC	.	TRBJ1-2	.	TRBV28
CASSLAWGSTDTQYF	TGTGCCAGCAGCTTAGCGTGGGGGAGCACAGATACGCAGTATTTT	.	TRBJ2-3	.	TRBV11-2
CASRLRTSGGQETQYF	TGTGCCAGCAGATTGCGCACTAGCGGGGGCCAAGAGACCCAGTACTTC	.	TRBJ2-5	TRBD2	TRBV2
CASSPRIGLGAYEQYF	TGTGCCAGCAGCCCTAGGATCGGACTAGGCGCCTACGAGCAGTACTTC	.	TRBJ2-7	TRBD2	TRBV7-2
CATSRDILAGPTQYF	TGTGCCACCAGCAGAGATATTCTAGCGGGACCGACCCAGTACTTC	once	TRBJ2-5	TRBD2	TRBV15
CASSRNAVGGQETQYF	TGCGCCAGCAGCCGGAACGCGGTCGGGGGCCAAGAGACCCAGTACTTC	.	TRBJ2-5	.	TRBV4-1
CASSLGTGAYEQYF	TGCGCCAGCAGCTTGGGGACAGGGGCCTACGAGCAGTACTTC	.	TRBJ2-7	TRBD1	TRBV5-1
CASSLGENYGYTF	TGTGCCAGCAGCTTAGGAGAGAACTATGGCTACACCTTC	.	TRBJ1-2	.	TRBV11-2
CASSEMAGVNTEAFF	TGTGCCAGCAGTGAAATGGCAGGGGTGAACACTGAAGCTTTCTTT	.	TRBJ1-1	.	TRBV6-1
CASLGTGAYEQYF	TGTGCCAGCCTAGGGACAGGGGCCTACGAGCAGTACTTC	.	TRBJ2-7	TRBD1	TRBV6-1
CASNRLGDEQYF	TGTGCCAGCAACCGACTCGGGGACGAGCAGTACTTC	once	TRBJ2-7	.	TRBV6-5
CASSLVRSGSLNEQFF	TGTGCCAGCAGCTTAGTAAGGAGCGGGAGTTTAAATGAGCAGTTCTTC	.	TRBJ2-1	TRBD2	TRBV7-9
CASSPVGGGPGANVLTF	TGTGCCAGCAGCCCAGTCGGTGGAGGGCCCGGGGCCAACGTCCTGACTTTC	.	TRBJ2-6	.	TRBV4-2
CASRPGTSGGTEQFF	TGTGCCAGCCGTCCCGGGACTAGCGGGGGGACTGAGCAGTTCTTC	.	TRBJ2-1	TRBD2	TRBV6-1
CASSPTIGTGKGTGELFF	TGTGCCAGCTCACCAACGATCGGGACAGGGAAAGGCACCGGGGAGCTGTTTTTT	.	TRBJ2-2	TRBD1	TRBV18
CASSLRTNNDEQYF	TGTGCCAGCAGTTTGCGGACTAATAATGACGAGCAGTACTTC	.	TRBJ2-7	.	TRBV7-9
CASSIATGISQPQHF	TGTGCCAGTAGTATAGCCACAGGGATAAGTCAGCCCCAGCATTTT	once	TRBJ1-5	.	TRBV19
CASSQISYGQGAGDTQYF	TGTGCCAGCAGCCAAATTTCTTATGGACAGGGGGCAGGAGATACGCAGTATTTT	.	TRBJ2-3	TRBD1	TRBV7-9
CASSLAGDSNQPQHF	TGTGCCAGCAGCTTAGCGGGAGATAGCAATCAGCCCCAGCATTTT	.	TRBJ1-5	.	TRBV7-9
CASSIDWTDSGNTIYF	TGTGCCAGCAGTATTGATTGGACAGACTCTGGAAACACCATATATTTT	once	TRBJ1-3	.	TRBV2